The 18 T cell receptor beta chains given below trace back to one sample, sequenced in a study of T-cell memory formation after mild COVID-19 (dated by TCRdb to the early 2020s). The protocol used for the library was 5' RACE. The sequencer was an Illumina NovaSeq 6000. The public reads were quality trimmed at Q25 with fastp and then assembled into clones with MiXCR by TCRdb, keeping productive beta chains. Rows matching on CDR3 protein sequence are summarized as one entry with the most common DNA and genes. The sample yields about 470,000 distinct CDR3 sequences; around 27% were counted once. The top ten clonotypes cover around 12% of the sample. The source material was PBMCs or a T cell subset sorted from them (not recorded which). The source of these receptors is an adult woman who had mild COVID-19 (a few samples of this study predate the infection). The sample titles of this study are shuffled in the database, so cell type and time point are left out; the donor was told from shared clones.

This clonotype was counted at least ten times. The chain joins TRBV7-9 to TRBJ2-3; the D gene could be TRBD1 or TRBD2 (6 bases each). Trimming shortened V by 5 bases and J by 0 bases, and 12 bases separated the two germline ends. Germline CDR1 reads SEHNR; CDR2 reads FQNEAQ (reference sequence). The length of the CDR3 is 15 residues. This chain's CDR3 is CASSPSGASTDTQYF. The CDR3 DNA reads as TGTGCCAGCAGCCCCTCGGGGGCTAGCACAGATACGCAGTATTTT.

DNA for the CDR3: TGCGCCAGCAGCCAAAGAGTAACTGCGTCTAACACCGGGGAGCTGTTTTTT. This sequence encodes CASSQRVTASNTGELFF. The genes are TRBV4-1 and TRBJ2-2; D not resolved. V lost 2 bases, J lost 2 bases, and 15 bases lay in between. The length of the CDR3 is 17 residues. Germline loops: CDR1 MGHRA, CDR2 YSYEKL.

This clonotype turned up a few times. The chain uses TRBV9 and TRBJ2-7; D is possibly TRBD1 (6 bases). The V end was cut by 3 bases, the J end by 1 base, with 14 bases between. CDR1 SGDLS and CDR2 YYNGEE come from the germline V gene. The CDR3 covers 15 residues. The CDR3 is CASSATGSGSYEQYF. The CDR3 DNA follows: TGTGCCAGCAGCGCCACAGGGTCTGGGTCCTACGAGCAGTACTTC. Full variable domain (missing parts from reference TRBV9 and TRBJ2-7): DSGVTQTPKHLITATGQRVTLRCSPRSGDLSVYWYQQSLDQGLQFLIQYYNGEERAKGNILERFSAQQFPDLHSELNLSSLELGDSALYFCASSATGSGSYEQYFGPGTRLTVT.

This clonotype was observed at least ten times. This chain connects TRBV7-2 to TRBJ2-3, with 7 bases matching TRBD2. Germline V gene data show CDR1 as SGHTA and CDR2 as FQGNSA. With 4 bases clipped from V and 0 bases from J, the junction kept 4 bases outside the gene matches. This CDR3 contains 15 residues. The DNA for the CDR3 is TGTGCCAGCAGCTCCCTAGCGGCTAGCACAGATACGCAGTATTTT. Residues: CASSSLAASTDTQYF.

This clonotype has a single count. The CDR3 reads CSVLDTLTEAFF. DNA for the CDR3: TGCAGTGTATTGGACACTCTTACTGAAGCTTTCTTT. J is TRBJ1-1 and V is TRBV20-1; D is possibly TRBD1 (5 bases). The CDR3 is 12 amino acids. Germline V CDR1 and CDR2: DFQATT, SNEGSKA (reference sequence). V was clipped by 7 bases and J by 5 bases, with 14 bases between them.

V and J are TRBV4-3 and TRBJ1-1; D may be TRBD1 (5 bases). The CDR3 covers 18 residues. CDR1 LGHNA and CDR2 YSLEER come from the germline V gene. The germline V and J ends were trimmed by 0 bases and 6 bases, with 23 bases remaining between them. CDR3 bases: TGCGCCAGCAGCCAAGAGGGACGGATACCGGGGGTAGTTCCTGAAGCTTTCTTT. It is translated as CASSQEGRIPGVVPEAFF.

DNA of the CDR3: TGTGCCAGCAGCTTAGCGTCACAGGGGACTAATGAAAAACTGTTTTTT. Protein product: CASSLASQGTNEKLFF. This chain connects TRBV7-9 to TRBJ1-4; 7 bases are shared with TRBD1. CDR1 is SEHNR and CDR2 is FQNEAQ in the germline V gene (reference sequence). The V segment lost 0 bases and the J segment 2 bases; nucleotides outside the gene matches: 3. The CDR3 totals 16 residues. The whole variable domain, remainder taken from reference TRBV7-9 and TRBJ1-4, is DTGVSQNPRHKITKRGQNVTFRCDPISEHNRLYWYRQTLGQGPEFLTYFQNEAQLEKSRLLSDRFSAERPKGSFSTLEIQRTEQGDSAMYLCASSLASQGTNEKLFFGSGTQLSVL.

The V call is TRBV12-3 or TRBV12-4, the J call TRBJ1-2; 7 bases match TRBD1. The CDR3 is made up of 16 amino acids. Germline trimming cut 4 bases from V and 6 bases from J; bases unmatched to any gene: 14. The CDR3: CASSSLYQGGLDGYTF. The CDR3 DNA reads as TGTGCCAGCAGTTCTCTCTACCAGGGGGGTTTGGATGGCTACACCTTC.

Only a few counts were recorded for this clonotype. CDR3 DNA: TGTGCCAGCAGCCATGGACAACTCAACACTGAAGCTTTCTTT. This codes for CASSHGQLNTEAFF. V and J are TRBV3-1 and TRBJ1-1, with D possibly matching TRBD1 (5 bases). Between the trimmed V and J ends, which lost 3 bases and 2 bases, there was a span of 10 bases. Germline CDR1 is LGHDT and CDR2 is YNNKEL (reference sequence). This CDR3 is built from 14 residues.

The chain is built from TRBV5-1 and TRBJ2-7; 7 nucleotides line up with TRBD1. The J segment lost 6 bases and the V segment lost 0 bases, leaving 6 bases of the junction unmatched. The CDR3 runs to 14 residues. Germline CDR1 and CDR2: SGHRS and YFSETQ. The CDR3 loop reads CASSLGQGSGEQYF. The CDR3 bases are TGCGCCAGCAGCTTGGGACAGGGCTCTGGCGAGCAGTACTTC.

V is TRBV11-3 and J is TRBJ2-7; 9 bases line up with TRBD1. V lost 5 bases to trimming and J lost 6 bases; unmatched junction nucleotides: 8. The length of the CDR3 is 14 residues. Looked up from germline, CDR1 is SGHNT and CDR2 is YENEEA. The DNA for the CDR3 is TGTGCCAGCAGCCCCCCGGGACAGGGTCCCGAGCAGTACTTC. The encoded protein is CASSPPGQGPEQYF. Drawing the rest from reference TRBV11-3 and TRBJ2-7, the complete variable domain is EAGVVQSPRYKIIEKKQPVAFWCNPISGHNTLYWYLQNLGQGPELLIRYENEEAVDDSQLPKDRFSAERLKGVDSTLKIQPAELGDSAVYLCASSPPGQGPEQYFGPGTRLTVT.

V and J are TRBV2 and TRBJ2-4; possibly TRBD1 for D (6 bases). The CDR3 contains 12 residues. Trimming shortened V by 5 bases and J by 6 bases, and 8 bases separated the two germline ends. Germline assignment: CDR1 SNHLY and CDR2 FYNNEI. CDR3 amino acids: CASSPRGNIQYF. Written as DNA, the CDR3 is TGTGCCAGCAGTCCCAGGGGAAACATTCAGTACTTC.

Written as DNA, the CDR3 is TGTGCCGTAAACGCAGATACGCAGTATTTT. Amino acid sequence: CAVNADTQYF. J is TRBJ2-3 and V is TRBV11-2, with D unclear. This CDR3 is built from 10 residues. CDR1 is SGHAT and CDR2 is FQNNGV in the germline V gene. Trimming removed 11 bases at V and 4 bases at J, with 7 bases between.

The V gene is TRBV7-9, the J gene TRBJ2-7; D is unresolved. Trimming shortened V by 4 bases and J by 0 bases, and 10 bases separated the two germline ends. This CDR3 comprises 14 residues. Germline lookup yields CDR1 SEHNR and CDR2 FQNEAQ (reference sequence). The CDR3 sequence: CASSSEASSYEQYF. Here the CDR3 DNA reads TGTGCCAGCAGCTCCGAGGCGAGCTCCTACGAGCAGTACTTC.

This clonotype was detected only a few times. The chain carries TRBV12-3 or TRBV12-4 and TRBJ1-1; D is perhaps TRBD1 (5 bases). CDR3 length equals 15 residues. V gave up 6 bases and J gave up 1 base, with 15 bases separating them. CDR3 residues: CASSRDYQGNTEAFF. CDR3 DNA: TGTGCCAGCAGCCGTGACTACCAGGGGAACACTGAAGCTTTCTTT.

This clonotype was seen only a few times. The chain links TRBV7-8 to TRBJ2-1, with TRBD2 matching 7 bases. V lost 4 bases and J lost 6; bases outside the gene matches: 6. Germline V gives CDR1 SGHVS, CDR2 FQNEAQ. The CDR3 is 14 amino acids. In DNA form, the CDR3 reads TGTGCCAGCAGCTCCCTTAGCGGGTTCAATGAGCAGTTCTTC. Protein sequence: CASSSLSGFNEQFF.

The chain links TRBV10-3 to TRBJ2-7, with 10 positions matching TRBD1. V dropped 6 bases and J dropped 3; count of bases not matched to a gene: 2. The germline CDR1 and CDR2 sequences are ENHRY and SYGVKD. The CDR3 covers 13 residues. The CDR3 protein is CAIRGTGDYEQYF. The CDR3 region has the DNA TGTGCCATCAGGGGGACAGGGGACTACGAGCAGTACTTC.

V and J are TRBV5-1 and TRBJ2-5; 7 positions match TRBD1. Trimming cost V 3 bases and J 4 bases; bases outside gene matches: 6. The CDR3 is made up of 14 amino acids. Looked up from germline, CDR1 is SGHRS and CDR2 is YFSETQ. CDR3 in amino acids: CASSSGQNLETQYF. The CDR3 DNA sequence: TGCGCCAGCAGCTCGGGACAGAATTTAGAGACCCAGTACTTC.